This TCR beta chain derives from a study of T cell changes during pregnancy in multiple sclerosis. Repertoires were generated with immunoSEQ multiplex PCR, while TCRdb's copy carries only in-frame clones and drops some. The sample records about 67,000 clones, 90% being singletons. Specimen: peripheral blood, collected in the third trimester of pregnancy. This clonotype was sampled from a female donor with multiple sclerosis, enrolled in a pregnancy study.

The chain's CDR3 is CASSLQGVITEAFF. The CDR3 nucleotides are TGTGCCAGCAGCCTACAGGGGGTCATCACTGAAGCTTTCTTT. This rearrangement joins TRBV7-3 to TRBJ1-1; TRBD1 agrees at 8 bases. CDR3 length: 14 residues. Trimming removed 5 bases from V and 4 bases from J; junction bases left unmatched: 6. CDR1 and CDR2 from the germline V gene are SGHTA and FQGTGA.